This record concerns one TCR beta chain sequence. What it binds is not known. Some clones are missing from TCRdb's copy, which holds only in-frame ones; the method was immunoSEQ multiplex PCR. The profile shows tens of thousands of clones, more than 75% of them singletons. Deletions cut 0 bases from V and 5 bases from J, with 9 bases between. This CDR3 comprises 13 residues. From germline, CDR1 is SGDLS and CDR2 YYNGEE. The sample is drawn from a study of chemoradiotherapy in HPV16-positive cancers. Whole-study findings and limits: Better recurrence-free survival went with HPV-responsive T-cell expansion in HPV16-positive patients.

The specimen was blood, collected from a patient who underwent chemoradiotherapy. The J gene is TRBJ2-7, the V gene TRBV9; D is unresolved. This sequence originates from a human donor with HPV-associated anogenital cancer. Here the CDR3 reads CASSVALNNEQYF. CDR3 in DNA: TGTGCCAGCAGCGTAGCGTTGAACAACGAGCAGTACTTC.